This T cell receptor beta chain is from a study of control samples from healthy donors and cancer patients. The table came from immunoSEQ multiplex PCR; TCRdb's copy has only in-frame clones and leaves some out. The data show around 83,000 clones, with over 85% seen just once and over 1% held by the top ten. The CDR3 covers 17 residues. Losses at the gene ends were 0 bases for V and 0 bases for J; bases not matched to a gene: 5. Germline V gene lookup returns CDR1 GTSNPN and CDR2 SVGIG (reference sequence). This TCR derives from a woman aged 40 to 50 with lung cancer. The sample was PBMCs. The genes are TRBV30 and TRBJ2-3; TRBD2 matches 11 bases. The CDR3 protein is CAWSVGTSGLSTDTQYF. CDR3 in DNA: TGTGCCTGGAGTGTAGGGACTAGCGGCCTTAGCACAGATACGCAGTATTTT.